The source of this T cell receptor (beta chain) is a study of T cells after yellow fever vaccination. CDR1 and CDR2 from the germline V gene are SEHNR and FQNEAQ (reference sequence). This CDR3 contains 16 residues. The ends lost 4 bases at V and 1 base at J; junction bases unmatched: 7. Findings and limits, study-wide: Clonotypes appearing in both CD4 and CD8 compartments existed, and their share was small.

TCRdb ran MiXCR on the 5' RACE reads and lists one entry per CDR3 protein. The table records some 350,000 distinct CDR3 sequences, about 4% of them present only once. This clonotype came up a few times. The antigen is not known. The chain links TRBV7-9 to TRBJ2-3, with 8 bases lining up with TRBD1. The source is a man aged 18-30 years who received the YFV17D yellow fever vaccine. Material: PBMCs, obtained 5 days after the yellow fever booster vaccination. The CDR3: CASSSPGTGGTDTQYF. CDR3 sequence (DNA): TGTGCCAGCAGCTCACCCGGGACAGGAGGCACAGATACGCAGTATTTT.